This TCR beta chain derives from a study of blood T cell repertoires in COVID-19. Study details: PBMCs, B-cell-depleted T cells, or T cells were the source of the cDNA or gDNA that made up the material.

Germline loops: CDR1 SGHVS, CDR2 FQNEAQ. The CDR3 totals 16 residues. Trimming left V 8 bases short and J 5 bases short, with 24 bases between. As processed by the authors: Estimation of nucleated cell counts was performed using reference gene primer amplification. Generated by immunoSEQ multiplex PCR, the TCRdb table keeps only in-frame clones and is missing some. That table is the source of V, J and clone size, and D and trimming were worked out from the DNA. Altogether around 130,000 clones are present, over 65% being singletons, with the ten largest covering 3.9%. This sequence originates from a man in his 60s with acute or convalescent COVID-19. Sequencing was carried out using peripheral blood. This chain links TRBV7-8 with TRBJ1-1; maybe TRBD1 (6 bases). The chain's CDR3 is CASDPSLGGARTEAFF. The CDR3 region has the DNA TGTGCCAGCGACCCGTCCCTGGGGGGGGCGCGGACTGAAGCTTTCTTT.